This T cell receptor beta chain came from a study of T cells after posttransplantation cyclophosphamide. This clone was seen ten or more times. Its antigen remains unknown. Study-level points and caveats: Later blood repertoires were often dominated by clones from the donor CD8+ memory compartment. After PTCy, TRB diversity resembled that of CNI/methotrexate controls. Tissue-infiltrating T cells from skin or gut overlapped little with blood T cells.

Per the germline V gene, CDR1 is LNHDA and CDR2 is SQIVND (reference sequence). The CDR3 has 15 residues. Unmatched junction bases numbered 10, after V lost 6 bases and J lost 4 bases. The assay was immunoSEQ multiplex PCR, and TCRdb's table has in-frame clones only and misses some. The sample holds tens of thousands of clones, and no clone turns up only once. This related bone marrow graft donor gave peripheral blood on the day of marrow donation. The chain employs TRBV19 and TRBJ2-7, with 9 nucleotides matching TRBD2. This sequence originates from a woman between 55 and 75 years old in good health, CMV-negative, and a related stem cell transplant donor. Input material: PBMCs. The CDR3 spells CASRTSGTGLYEQYF. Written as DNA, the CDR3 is TGTGCCAGTAGGACTAGCGGCACTGGGCTGTACGAGCAGTACTTC.